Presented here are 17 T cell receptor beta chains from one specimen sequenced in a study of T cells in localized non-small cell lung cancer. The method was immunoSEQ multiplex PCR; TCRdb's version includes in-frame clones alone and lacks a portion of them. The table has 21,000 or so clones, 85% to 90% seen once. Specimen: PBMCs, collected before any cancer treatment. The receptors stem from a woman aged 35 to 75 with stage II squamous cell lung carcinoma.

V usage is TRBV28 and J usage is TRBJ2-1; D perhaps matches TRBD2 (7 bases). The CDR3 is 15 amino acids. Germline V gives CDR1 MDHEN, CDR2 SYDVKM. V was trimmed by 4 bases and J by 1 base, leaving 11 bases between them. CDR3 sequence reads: CASSWGRGSYNEQFF. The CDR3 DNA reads TGTGCCAGCAGTTGGGGGCGGGGGTCCTACAATGAGCAGTTCTTC.

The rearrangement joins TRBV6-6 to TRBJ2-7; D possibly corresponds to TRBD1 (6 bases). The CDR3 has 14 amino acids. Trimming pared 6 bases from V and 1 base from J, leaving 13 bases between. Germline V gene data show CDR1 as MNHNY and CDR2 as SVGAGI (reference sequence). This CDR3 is CASSSRGTSYEQYF. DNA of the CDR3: TGTGCCAGCAGCTCCAGGGGAACGTCCTACGAGCAGTACTTC.

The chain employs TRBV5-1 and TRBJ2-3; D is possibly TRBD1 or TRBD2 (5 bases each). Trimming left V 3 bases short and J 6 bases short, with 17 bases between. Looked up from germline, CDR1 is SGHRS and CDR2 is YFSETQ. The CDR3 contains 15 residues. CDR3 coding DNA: TGCGCCAGCAGCTCCGCCCCGGCAGGGACGGATACGCAGTATTTT. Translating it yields CASSSAPAGTDTQYF.

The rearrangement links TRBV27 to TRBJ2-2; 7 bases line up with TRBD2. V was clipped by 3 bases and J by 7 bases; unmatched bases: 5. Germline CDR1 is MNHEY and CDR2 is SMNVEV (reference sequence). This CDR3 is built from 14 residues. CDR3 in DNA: TGTGCCAGCAGTTTGGGGGGGAAAGGCGGGGAGCTGTTTTTT. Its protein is CASSLGGKGGELFF.

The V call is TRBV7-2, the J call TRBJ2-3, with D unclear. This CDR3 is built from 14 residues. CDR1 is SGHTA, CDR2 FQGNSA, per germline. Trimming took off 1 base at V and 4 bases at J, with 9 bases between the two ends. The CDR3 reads CASSLGRGSDTQYF. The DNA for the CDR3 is TGTGCCAGCAGCTTAGGTCGAGGTTCAGATACGCAGTATTTT.

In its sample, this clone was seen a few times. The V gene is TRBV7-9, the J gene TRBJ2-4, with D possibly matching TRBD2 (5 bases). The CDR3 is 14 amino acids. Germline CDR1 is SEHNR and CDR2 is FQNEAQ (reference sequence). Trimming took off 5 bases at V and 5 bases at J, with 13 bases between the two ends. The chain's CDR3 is CASSPEAGENIQYF. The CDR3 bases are TGTGCCAGCAGCCCCGAGGCGGGCGAAAACATTCAGTACTTC.

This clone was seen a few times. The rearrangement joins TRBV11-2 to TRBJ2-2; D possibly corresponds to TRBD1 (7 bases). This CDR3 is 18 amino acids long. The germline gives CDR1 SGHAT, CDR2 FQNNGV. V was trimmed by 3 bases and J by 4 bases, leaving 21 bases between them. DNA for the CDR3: TGTGCCAGCAGCTTCCTTAATAGGGGGCGGGGCTCCACCGGGGAGCTGTTTTTT. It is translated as CASSFLNRGRGSTGELFF.

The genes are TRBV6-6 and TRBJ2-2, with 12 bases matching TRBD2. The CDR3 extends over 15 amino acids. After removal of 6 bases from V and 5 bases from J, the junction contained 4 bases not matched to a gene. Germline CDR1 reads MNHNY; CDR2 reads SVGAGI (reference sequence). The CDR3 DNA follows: TGTGCCAGCAGACCCACTAGCGGGAGGACCGGGGAGCTGTTTTTT. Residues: CASRPTSGRTGELFF.

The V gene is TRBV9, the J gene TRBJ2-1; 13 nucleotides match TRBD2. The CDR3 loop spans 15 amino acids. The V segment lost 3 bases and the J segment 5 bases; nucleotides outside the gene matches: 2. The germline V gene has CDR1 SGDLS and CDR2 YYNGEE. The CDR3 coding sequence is TGTGCCAGCAGCGCGACTAGCGGGAGGCACAATGAGCAGTTCTTC. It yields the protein CASSATSGRHNEQFF. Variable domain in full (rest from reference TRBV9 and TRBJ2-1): DSGVTQTPKHLITATGQRVTLRCSPRSGDLSVYWYQQSLDQGLQFLIQYYNGEERAKGNILERFSAQQFPDLHSELNLSSLELGDSALYFCASSATSGRHNEQFFGPGTRLTVL.

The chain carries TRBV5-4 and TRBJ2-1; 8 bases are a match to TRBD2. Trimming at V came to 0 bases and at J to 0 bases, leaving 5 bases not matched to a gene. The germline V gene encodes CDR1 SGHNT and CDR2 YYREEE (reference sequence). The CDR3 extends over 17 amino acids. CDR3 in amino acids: CASSLGAGGSSYNEQFF. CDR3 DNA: TGTGCCAGCAGCTTGGGGGCGGGGGGCAGCTCCTACAATGAGCAGTTCTTC. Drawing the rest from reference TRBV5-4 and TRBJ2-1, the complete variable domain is ETGVTQSPTHLIKTRGQQVTLRCSSQSGHNTVSWYQQALGQGPQFIFQYYREEENGRGNFPPRFSGLQFPNYSSELNVNALELDDSALYLCASSLGAGGSSYNEQFFGPGTRLTVL.

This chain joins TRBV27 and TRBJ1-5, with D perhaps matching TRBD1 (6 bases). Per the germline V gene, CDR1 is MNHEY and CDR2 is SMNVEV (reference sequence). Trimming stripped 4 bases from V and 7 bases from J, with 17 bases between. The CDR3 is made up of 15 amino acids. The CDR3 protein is CASSSHRVFGQPQHF. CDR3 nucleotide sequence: TGTGCCAGCAGTTCGCACAGGGTGTTTGGGCAGCCCCAGCATTTT.

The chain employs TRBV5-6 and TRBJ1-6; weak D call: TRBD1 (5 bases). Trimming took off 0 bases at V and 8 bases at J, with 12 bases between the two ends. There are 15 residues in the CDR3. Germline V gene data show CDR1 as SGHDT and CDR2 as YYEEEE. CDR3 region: CASSLAGGRDSPLHF. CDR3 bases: TGTGCCAGCAGCTTGGCCGGGGGACGGGATTCACCCCTCCACTTT.

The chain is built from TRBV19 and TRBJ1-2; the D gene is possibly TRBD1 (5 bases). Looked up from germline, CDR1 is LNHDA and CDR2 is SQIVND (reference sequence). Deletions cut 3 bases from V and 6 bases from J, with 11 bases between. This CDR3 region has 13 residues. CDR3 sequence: CASSMSRVDGYTF. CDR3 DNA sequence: TGTGCCAGTAGTATGAGCAGGGTGGATGGCTACACCTTC.

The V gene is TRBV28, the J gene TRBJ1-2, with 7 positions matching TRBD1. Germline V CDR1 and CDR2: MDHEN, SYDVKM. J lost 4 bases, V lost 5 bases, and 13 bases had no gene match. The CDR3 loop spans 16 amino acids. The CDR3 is CASSEVSPRQGYGYTF. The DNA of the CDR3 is TGTGCCAGCAGTGAGGTCTCTCCCCGACAGGGCTATGGCTACACCTTC.

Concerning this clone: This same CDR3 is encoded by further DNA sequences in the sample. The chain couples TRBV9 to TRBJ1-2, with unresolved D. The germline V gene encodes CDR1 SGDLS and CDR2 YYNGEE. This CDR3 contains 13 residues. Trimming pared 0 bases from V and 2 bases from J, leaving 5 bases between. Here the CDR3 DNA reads TGTGCCAGCAGCGTAGACAGAAACTATGGCTACACCTTC. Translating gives CASSVDRNYGYTF.

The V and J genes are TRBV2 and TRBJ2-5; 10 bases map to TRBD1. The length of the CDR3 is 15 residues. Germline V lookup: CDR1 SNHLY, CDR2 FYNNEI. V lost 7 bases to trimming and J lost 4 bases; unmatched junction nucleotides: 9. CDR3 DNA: TGTGCCAGCACCCAACGGCGGACAGGGGGAGAGACCCAGTACTTC. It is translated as CASTQRRTGGETQYF.

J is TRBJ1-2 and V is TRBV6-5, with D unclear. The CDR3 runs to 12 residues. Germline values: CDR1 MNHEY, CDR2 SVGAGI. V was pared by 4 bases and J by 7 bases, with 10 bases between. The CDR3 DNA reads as TGTGCCAGCAGTTCGCCCCCGTTTGGCTACACCTTC. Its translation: CASSSPPFGYTF.